Shown below are 20 T cell receptor beta chains from a single sample sequenced in a study of CD8 T cells in Susac syndrome. The authors reverse transcribed roughly 0.5 to 1 ug RNA with random hexamers. From the immunoSEQ multiplex PCR reads, TCRdb called clonotypes with MiXCR, one entry per CDR3 protein. The sample records about 240,000 distinct CDR3 sequences, almost 97% being singletons. The sample consisted of CD4+ T cells from PBMCs. All receptors derive from a human donor with Susac syndrome.

This clonotype has a single count. The chain recombines TRBV18 with TRBJ2-1; 11 nucleotides align to TRBD2. The CDR3 totals 16 residues. Per germline, CDR1 KGHSH and CDR2 LQKENI. The V gene end was trimmed by 3 bases and the J gene end by 5 bases; junction bases not matched to a gene: 6. This CDR3 is CASSPRLAGSDNEQFF. CDR3 coding DNA: TGTGCCAGCTCACCCAGACTAGCGGGATCCGACAATGAGCAGTTCTTC. The full variable domain, completed using reference TRBV18 and TRBJ2-1, is NAGVMQNPRHLVRRRGQEARLRCSPMKGHSHVYWYRQLPEEGLKFMVYLQKENIIDESGMPKERFSAEFPKEGPSILRIQQVVRGDSAAYFCASSPRLAGSDNEQFFGPGTRLTVL.

This chain links TRBV12-3 or TRBV12-4 with TRBJ2-1, with 9 bases matching TRBD2. V shed 0 bases, J shed 7 bases, and the junction held 7 bases outside the gene matches. CDR3 length: 16 amino acids. In nucleotides, the CDR3 is TGTGCCAGCAGTTTAGCGGGGCGACTAGCGGCAAATGAGCAGTTCTTC. The encoded protein is CASSLAGRLAANEQFF.

The chain employs TRBV4-2 and TRBJ2-1, with a tentative D call TRBD2 (6 bases). V gave up 0 bases and J gave up 2 bases, with 14 bases separating them. The CDR3 is 17 amino acids. Germline V gene sequence: CDR1 LGHNA, CDR2 YNFKEQ. CDR3 bases: TGTGCCAGCAGCCAAGATTGGGCTAGCGTGACCTACAATGAGCAGTTCTTC. The encoded protein is CASSQDWASVTYNEQFF.

The chain joins TRBV9 to TRBJ1-5; D unresolved. V was pared by 0 bases and J by 5 bases, with 6 bases between. Germline assignment: CDR1 SGDLS and CDR2 YYNGEE. CDR3 length: 13 amino acids. The CDR3 is CASSVGSYQPQHF. Here the CDR3 DNA reads TGTGCCAGCAGCGTAGGCAGTTATCAGCCCCAGCATTTT.

The rearrangement joins TRBV5-1 to TRBJ2-5; 8 nucleotides line up with TRBD2. The length of the CDR3 is 14 residues. The ends lost 4 bases at V and 5 bases at J; junction bases unmatched: 7. Germline V gene sequence: CDR1 SGHRS, CDR2 YFSETQ. The CDR3 DNA sequence: TGCGCCAGCAGCCACGGGACTAGTAGTGAGACCCAGTACTTC. It is translated as CASSHGTSSETQYF.

The chain combines TRBV20-1 with TRBJ2-1, with D uncertain. This CDR3 has 11 residues. Per the germline V gene, CDR1 is DFQATT and CDR2 is SNEGSKA (reference sequence). V was shortened by 1 base and J by 4 bases, with 2 bases between the two germline ends. CDR3 DNA: TGCAGTGCTAGAGCATACAATGAGCAGTTCTTC. It codes for CSARAYNEQFF.

The chain is built from TRBV27 and TRBJ2-1; D perhaps matches TRBD2 (6 bases). This CDR3 is 12 amino acids long. CDR1 MNHEY and CDR2 SMNVEV come from the germline V gene (reference sequence). V was pared by 4 bases and J by 10 bases, with 11 bases between. CDR3 loop: CASSWEAGEQFF. The CDR3 nucleotides are TGTGCCAGCAGTTGGGAGGCGGGAGAGCAGTTCTTC.

V usage is TRBV7-9 and J usage is TRBJ2-4; D not resolved. From germline, CDR1 is SEHNR and CDR2 FQNEAQ (reference sequence). This CDR3 has 15 residues. The V end lost 1 base, the J end lost 9 bases, and 16 bases lay between the germline ends. The CDR3 sequence: CASSLGIPGSFIQYF. As DNA, the CDR3 is TGTGCCAGCAGCTTAGGAATCCCAGGTTCGTTCATTCAGTACTTC.

The chain uses TRBV18 and TRBJ2-2, with D possibly TRBD2 on 6 matching bases. V lost 1 base and J lost 7, with 13 bases in between. Germline V CDR1 and CDR2: KGHSH, LQKENI. The CDR3 is made up of 15 amino acids. The CDR3 DNA reads TGTGCCAGCTCACCACTACTAGCTCAAAGCGGGGAGCTGTTTTTT. Protein: CASSPLLAQSGELFF.

The chain recombines TRBV20-1 with TRBJ2-1; tentatively, D is TRBD1 (6 bases). The CDR3 is 12 residues long. V was trimmed by 6 bases and J by 13 bases, leaving 19 bases between them. Germline CDR1 DFQATT, CDR2 SNEGSKA (reference sequence). CDR3 bases: TGCAGTGCCGTGTTGGGACAACCGCCTCAGTTCTTC. Protein sequence: CSAVLGQPPQFF.

The chain couples TRBV6-5 to TRBJ2-5; 7 nucleotides line up with TRBD1. Germline V gene data show CDR1 as MNHEY and CDR2 as SVGAGI. Germline trimming cut 6 bases from V and 5 bases from J; bases unmatched to any gene: 12. The CDR3 is 15 residues long. The DNA of the CDR3 is TGTGCCAGCAGGACCTTTCCGGGCAGGGGGGAGACCCAGTACTTC. This encodes CASRTFPGRGETQYF.

The V and J genes are TRBV5-1 and TRBJ2-1; 7 bases are shared with TRBD1. The V and J ends lost 4 bases and 6 bases, in that order; junction bases with no gene match: 7. The CDR3 spans 14 residues. Per the germline V gene, CDR1 is SGHRS and CDR2 is YFSETQ. The CDR3 protein is CASSPGAGGNEQFF. The CDR3 nucleotides are TGCGCCAGCAGCCCAGGGGCAGGGGGCAATGAGCAGTTCTTC.

This rearrangement joins TRBV3-1 to TRBJ2-7; possible D gene TRBD1, 5 bases. Trimming took 1 base from V and 3 from J, leaving 10 bases between them. The CDR3 contains 14 residues. The germline V gene encodes CDR1 LGHDT and CDR2 YNNKEL (reference sequence). CDR3 DNA sequence: TGTGCCAGCAGCCAAGTGACAGTTCACTACGAGCAGTACTTC. Amino acids: CASSQVTVHYEQYF.

The rearrangement links TRBV13 to TRBJ2-7, with D maybe TRBD1 (6 bases). The CDR3 has 12 residues. The V end lost 5 bases, the J end lost 6 bases, and 11 bases lay between the germline ends. From germline, CDR1 is PRHDT and CDR2 FYEKMQ (reference sequence). The CDR3 DNA sequence: TGTGCCAGCAGCCTCTTAGGGGGCGAGCAGTACTTC. This gives the protein CASSLLGGEQYF.

V is TRBV20-1 and J is TRBJ1-1, with unresolved D. With 6 bases removed from V and 2 bases from J, the gap between germline ends came to 10 bases. This CDR3 has 12 amino acids. Germline V CDR1 and CDR2: DFQATT, SNEGSKA (reference sequence). CDR3: CSAKVGNTEAFF. CDR3 nucleotide sequence: TGCAGTGCAAAAGTGGGTAACACTGAAGCTTTCTTT.

V gene TRBV6-4 combines with J gene TRBJ2-3, with TRBD1 identical over 7 bases. Germline V gene lookup returns CDR1 MRHNA and CDR2 SNTAGT. The CDR3 has 15 residues. Trimming at V came to 7 bases and at J to 1 base, leaving 8 bases not matched to a gene. For the CDR3, the DNA is TGTGCCAGCAAAGAGACAGGGTTGGGCACAGATACGCAGTATTTT. It encodes CASKETGLGTDTQYF.

The genes are TRBV15 and TRBJ2-6; no reliable D call. The CDR3 runs 18 residues. V was pared by 3 bases and J by 1 base, with 16 bases between. Germline CDR1 LNHNV, CDR2 YYDKDF (reference sequence). In DNA, the CDR3 is TGTGCCACCAGCAGGGGCCCAGAGTTCACTTCTGGGGCCAACGTCCTGACTTTC. Protein: CATSRGPEFTSGANVLTF.

This chain links TRBV28 with TRBJ1-5, with a possible D match to TRBD1 (5 bases). CDR3 length: 13 residues. Trimming took 5 bases from V and 8 from J, leaving 13 bases between them. Germline lookup yields CDR1 MDHEN and CDR2 SYDVKM. CDR3 nucleotides: TGTGCCAGCAGTACAGGTTCCCTAAAGCCCCAGCATTTT. Its protein is CASSTGSLKPQHF. Full variable domain (remainder filled in from reference TRBV28 and TRBJ1-5): DVKVTQSSRYLVKRTGEKVFLECVQDMDHENMFWYRQDPGLGLRLIYFSYDVKMKEKGDIPEGYSVSREKKERFSLILESASTNQTSMYLCASSTGSLKPQHFGDGTRLSIL.

This chain joins TRBV18 and TRBJ2-5, with D possibly being TRBD2 (5 bases). This CDR3 contains 14 residues. Per germline, CDR1 KGHSH and CDR2 LQKENI. Trimming pared 3 bases from V and 2 bases from J, leaving 10 bases between. In nucleotides, the CDR3 is TGTGCCAGCTCACCGGTCCGGGGTCAAGAGACCCAGTACTTC. Its translation: CASSPVRGQETQYF.

The V gene is TRBV19, the J gene TRBJ2-1, with TRBD2 matching over 12 bases. Germline V gives CDR1 LNHDA, CDR2 SQIVND (reference sequence). With 4 bases clipped from V and 9 bases from J, the junction kept 10 bases outside the gene matches. The CDR3 has 16 residues. DNA for the CDR3: TGTGCCAGTAGTACAGAAAGACTAGCGGGAGTGGGTGAGCAGTTCTTC. Its protein is CASSTERLAGVGEQFF.